This TCR beta chain was observed in a study of memory B cells and T cells in multiple sclerosis. CFSE-dim autoproliferating and CFSE-high non-proliferating T cells from unstimulated culture were sequenced separately. Cultures began with about 50 million CFSE-labeled PBMCs, unstimulated for 7 days, with replicate wells pooled. CDR3 length equals 15 residues. In germline, CDR1 is SEHNR, CDR2 FQNEAQ (reference sequence). Between the trimmed V and J ends, which lost 3 bases and 3 bases, there was a span of 15 bases. To note about this clone: Antigen unknown.

Sequenced by immunoSEQ multiplex PCR; TCRdb stores in-frame clones only, minus some. The data show 46,000 or so clones, more than 65% seen once. This TCR was sampled from a human donor with multiple sclerosis. The chain employs TRBV7-9 and TRBJ2-7; D might be TRBD1 (5 bases). Sequencing input: PBMCs from blood kept in culture. The CDR3 nucleotides read TGTGCCAGCAGCTTGGGGCGTCCTAATAGCTACGAGCAGTACTTC. Translated: CASSLGRPNSYEQYF.